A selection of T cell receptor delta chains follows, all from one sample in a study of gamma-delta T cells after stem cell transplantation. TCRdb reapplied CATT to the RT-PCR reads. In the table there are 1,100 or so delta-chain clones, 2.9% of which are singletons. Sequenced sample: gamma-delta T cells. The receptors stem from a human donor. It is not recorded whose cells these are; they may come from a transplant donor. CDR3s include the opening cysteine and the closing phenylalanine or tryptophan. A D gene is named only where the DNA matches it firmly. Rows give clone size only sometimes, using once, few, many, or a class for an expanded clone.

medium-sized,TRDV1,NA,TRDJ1,TGTGCTCTTGGGGAACCCTATACCCCCTCCAGAAAACTCATCTTT,CALGEPYTPSRKLIF
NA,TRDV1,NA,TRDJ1,TGTGCTCTTGGACCCCGATTCCCCCTAACTCAATACTGTGGGATAGACACCGATAAACTCATCTTT,CALGPRFPLTQYCGIDTDKLIF
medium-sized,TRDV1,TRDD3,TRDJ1,TGTGCTCTTGGGGAACAGGCCTTCCCTCTTAAGTACTGGGGGATACGCCACACCGATAAACTCATCTTT,CALGEQAFPLKYWGIRHTDKLIF
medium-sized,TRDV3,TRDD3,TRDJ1,TGTGCCCACAGCGCCCCCGGGGCTCCGACGTTGTACTGGGGGATACGTAATAAACTCATCTTT,CAHSAPGAPTLYWGIRNKLIF
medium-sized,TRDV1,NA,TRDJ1,TGTGCTCTTGGGGAAGTTCCGGCCTTCCTACGTCTGTACTGGGGGTTTAAGCTTGGCAAATATAAACTCATCTTT,CALGEVPAFLRLYWGFKLGKYKLIF
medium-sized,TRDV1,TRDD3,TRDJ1,TGTGCTCTTGGGGAACCTGATTTGCCCCTGTACTGGGGGATAGCCCCTGTACTGGGGGATAGCCCCGCTACCGATAAACTCATCTTT,CALGEPDLPLYWGIAPVLGDSPATDKLIF
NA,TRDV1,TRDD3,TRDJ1,TGTGCTCTTGGACCCCGATTCCCCCTAACTCAATACTGGGGGATAGACACCGATAAACTCATCTTT,CALGPRFPLTQYWGIDTDKLIF
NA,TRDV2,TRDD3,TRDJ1,TGTGCCTGTGACACCCGAGGCGGGACTGGGGGATATGTTTTGGTGTATAAACTCATCTTT,CACDTRGGTGGYVLVYKLIF
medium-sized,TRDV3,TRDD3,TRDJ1,TGTGCCGAAAGCCATCCTACGTGGGGGATAAGAGGAGTAGGCGATAAACTCATCTTT,CAESHPTWGIRGVGDKLIF
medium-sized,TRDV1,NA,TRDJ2,TGTGCTCTTGGACCTACTTCCCACATGGGCTGGGGTTCGGGGCTGACAGCACAACTCTTCTTT,CALGPTSHMGWGSGLTAQLFF
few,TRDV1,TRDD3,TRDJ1,TGTGCTCTTGGGGAACTAGTGCCTGTTCTTGGGGGATACGCCACCGATAAACTCATCTTT,CALGELVPVLGGYATDKLIF
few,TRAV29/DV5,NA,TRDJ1,NA,CSVLLCSKRGSPTGSGGLGTDKLIF
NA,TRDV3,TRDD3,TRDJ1,TGTGCCTTTATGCACTGGGGAACTTCATACGACACCGATAAACTCATCTTT,CAFMHWGTSYDTDKLIF
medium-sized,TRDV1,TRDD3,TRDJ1,TGTGCTCTTGGGCAACTTACTTTCTTGGGGGATACGATCCCTTACACCGATAAACTCATCTTT,CALGQLTFLGDTIPYTDKLIF
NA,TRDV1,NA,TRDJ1,TGTGCTCTTGGGGAACTAAGTGGGCCTTCCCGTTATTGGGGGACTCCTAAAGCCTCGTACACCGATAAACTCATCTTT,CALGELSGPSRYWGTPKASYTDKLIF
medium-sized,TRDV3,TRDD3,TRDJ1,TGTGCCATATTTCACGTACCCTTTTGGGGATATTACACCGATAAACTCATCTTT,CAIFHVPFWGYYTDKLIF
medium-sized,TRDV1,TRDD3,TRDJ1,TGTGCTCTTGGGGAACTACCCCTACGCCTGTACTGGGGGATACCCACCGATAAACTCATCTTT,CALGELPLRLYWGIPTDKLIF
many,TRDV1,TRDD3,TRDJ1,TGTGCTCTTGGGGAACTCATCTCCTACCTGGTGGGGGATACGTACACCGATAAACTCATCTTT,CALGELISYLVGDTYTDKLIF
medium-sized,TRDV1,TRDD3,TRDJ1,TGTGCTCTTGGGGAACCATCCTACTTTACGGTACAATGGTTTTACGGCTGGGGGAAACCTTACACCGATAAACTCATCTTT,CALGEPSYFTVQWFYGWGKPYTDKLIF
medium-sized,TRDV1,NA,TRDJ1,TGTGCTCTTGGGGAATTTCCCGCACTGGAGAGCTTATACACCGATAAACTCATCTTT,CALGEFPALESLYTDKLIF
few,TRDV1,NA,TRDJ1,TGTGCTCTTGGGAAGGGGTTTCCCCTGGTGACTGCCACCGATAAACTCATCTTT,CALGKGFPLVTATDKLIF
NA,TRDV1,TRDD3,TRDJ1,TGTGCTCTTGGGGAACTAGGGATATCGTACTGGGGGGACAGGTTCCGCCAGTACACCGATAAACTCATCTTT,CALGELGISYWGDRFRQYTDKLIF
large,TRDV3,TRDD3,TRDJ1,TGTGCCTTTTCTCCCGGGGGATACCACGATAAACTCATCTTT,CAFSPGGYHDKLIF
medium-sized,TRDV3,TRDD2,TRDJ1,TGTGCCTTCAGAACCCACACAATTCCTACCGGCTACCCCGGCACCGATAAACTCATCTTT,CAFRTHTIPTGYPGTDKLIF
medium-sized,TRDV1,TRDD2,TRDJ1,TGTGCTCTTGGGGAAATACTTCCTATTGGGGTAGTCATCGATAAACTCATCTTT,CALGEILPIGVVIDKLIF
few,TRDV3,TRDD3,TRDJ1,TGTGCCGTTGGTTGGGTACTGGGGGATAATTACACCGATAAACTCATCTTT,CAVGWVLGDNYTDKLIF
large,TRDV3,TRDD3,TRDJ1,TGTTCCTCCCCCTTGGGGGATACAAGCGATAAACTCATCTTT,CSSPLGDTSDKLIF
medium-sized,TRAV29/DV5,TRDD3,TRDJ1,TGTGCAGCATCAACCAATGGTGGCTGGGGGATACCATCTCACACCGATAAACTCATCTTT,CAASTNGGWGIPSHTDKLIF
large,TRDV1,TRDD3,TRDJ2,TGTGCTCTTGGGGAACAAGGCGCCCTATTCAGACTCTGGGGGATAAGTAAAACAGCACAACTCTTCTTT,CALGEQGALFRLWGISKTAQLFF
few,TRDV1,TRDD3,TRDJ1,TGTGCTCTTGGGGAAAGAGAGGCTACTGGGGGATTTTTCCCTGATAAACTCATCTTT,CALGEREATGGFFPDKLIF
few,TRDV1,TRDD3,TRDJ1,TGTGCTCTTGGGGAATCGGTGGTCCATCGAGTACTGGGGGATGCGCGCCGCCGGGGGAGGACCGATAAACTCATCTTT,CALGESVVHRVLGDARRRGRTDKLIF
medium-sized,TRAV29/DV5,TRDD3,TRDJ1,TGTGCAGCAAGGGGGCGGAATTCCGCCCAGGACTGGGGGATACCAGTTTACACCGATAAACTCATCTTT,CAARGRNSAQDWGIPVYTDKLIF
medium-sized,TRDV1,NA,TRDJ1,TGTGCTCTTGGGGAATATATCCTACACTTC,CALGEYILHF
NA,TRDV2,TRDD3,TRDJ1,TGTGCCTGCGACACCCTACTGGGGAACCCCACCGATAAACTCATCTTT,CACDTLLGNPTDKLIF